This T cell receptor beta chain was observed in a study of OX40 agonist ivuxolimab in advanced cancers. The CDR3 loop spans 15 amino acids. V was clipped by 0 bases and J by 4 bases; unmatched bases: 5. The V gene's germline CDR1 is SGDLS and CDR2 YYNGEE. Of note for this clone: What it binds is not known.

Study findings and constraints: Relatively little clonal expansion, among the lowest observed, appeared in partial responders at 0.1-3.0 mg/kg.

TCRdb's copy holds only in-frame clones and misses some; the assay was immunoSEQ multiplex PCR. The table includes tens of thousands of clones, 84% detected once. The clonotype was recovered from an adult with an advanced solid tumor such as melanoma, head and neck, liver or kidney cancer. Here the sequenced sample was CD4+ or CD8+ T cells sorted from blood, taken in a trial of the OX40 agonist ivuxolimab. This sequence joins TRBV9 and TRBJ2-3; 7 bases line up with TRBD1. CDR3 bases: TGTGCCAGCAGCGTAGAAGGAGACAGGGCAGATACGCAGTATTTT. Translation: CASSVEGDRADTQYF.